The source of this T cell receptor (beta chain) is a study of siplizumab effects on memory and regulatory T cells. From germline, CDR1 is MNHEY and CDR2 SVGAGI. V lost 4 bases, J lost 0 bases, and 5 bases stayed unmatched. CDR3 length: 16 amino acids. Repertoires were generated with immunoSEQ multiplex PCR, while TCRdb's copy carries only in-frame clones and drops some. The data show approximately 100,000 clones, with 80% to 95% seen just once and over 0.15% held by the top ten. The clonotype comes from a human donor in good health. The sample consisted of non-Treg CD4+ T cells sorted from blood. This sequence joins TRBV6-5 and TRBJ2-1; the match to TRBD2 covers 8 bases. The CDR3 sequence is CASSSRGGSSYNEQFF. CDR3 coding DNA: TGTGCCAGCAGTTCCCGCGGGGGGAGCTCCTACAATGAGCAGTTCTTC.